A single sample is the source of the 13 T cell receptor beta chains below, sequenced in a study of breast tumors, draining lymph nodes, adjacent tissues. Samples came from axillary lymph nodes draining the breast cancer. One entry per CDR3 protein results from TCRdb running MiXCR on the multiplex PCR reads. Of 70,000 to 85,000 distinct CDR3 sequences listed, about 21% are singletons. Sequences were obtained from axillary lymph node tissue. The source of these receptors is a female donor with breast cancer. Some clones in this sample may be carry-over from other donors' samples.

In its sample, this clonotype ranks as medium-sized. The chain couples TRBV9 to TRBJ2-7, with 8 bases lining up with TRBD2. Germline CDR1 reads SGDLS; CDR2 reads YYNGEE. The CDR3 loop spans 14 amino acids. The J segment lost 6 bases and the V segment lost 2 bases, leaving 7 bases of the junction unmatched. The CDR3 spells CASSVTLTSAEQYF. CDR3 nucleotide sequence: TGTGCCAGCAGCGTCACCTTGACTAGCGCCGAGCAGTACTTC.

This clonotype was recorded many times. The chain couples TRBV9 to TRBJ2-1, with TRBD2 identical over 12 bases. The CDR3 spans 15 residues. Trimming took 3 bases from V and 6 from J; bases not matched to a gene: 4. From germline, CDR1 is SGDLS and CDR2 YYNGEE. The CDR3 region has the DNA TGTGCCAGCAGCGCATTGACTAGCGGGAGCAATGAGCAGTTCTTC. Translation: CASSALTSGSNEQFF.

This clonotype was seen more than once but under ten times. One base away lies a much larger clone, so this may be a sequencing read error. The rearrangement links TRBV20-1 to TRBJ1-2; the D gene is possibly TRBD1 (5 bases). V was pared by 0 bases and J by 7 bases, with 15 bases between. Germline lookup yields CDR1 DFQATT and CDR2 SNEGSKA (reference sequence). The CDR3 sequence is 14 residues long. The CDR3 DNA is TGCAGTGCTAGAGATGAAAGCAGGGCCTGTGGCTACACCTTC. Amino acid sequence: CSARDESRACGYTF.

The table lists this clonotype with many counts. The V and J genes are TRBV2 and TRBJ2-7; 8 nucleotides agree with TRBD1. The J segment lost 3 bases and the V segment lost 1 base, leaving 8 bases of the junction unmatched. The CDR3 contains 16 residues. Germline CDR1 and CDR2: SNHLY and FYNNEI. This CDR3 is CASSEGPTGVGYEQYF. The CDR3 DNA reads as TGTGCCAGCAGTGAAGGGCCGACAGGGGTGGGCTACGAGCAGTACTTC. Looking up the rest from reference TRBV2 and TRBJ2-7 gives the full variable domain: EPEVTQTPSHQVTQMGQEVILRCVPISNHLYFYWYRQILGQKVEFLVSFYNNEISEKSEIFDDQFSVERPDGSNFTLKIRSTKLEDSAMYFCASSEGPTGVGYEQYFGPGTRLTVT.

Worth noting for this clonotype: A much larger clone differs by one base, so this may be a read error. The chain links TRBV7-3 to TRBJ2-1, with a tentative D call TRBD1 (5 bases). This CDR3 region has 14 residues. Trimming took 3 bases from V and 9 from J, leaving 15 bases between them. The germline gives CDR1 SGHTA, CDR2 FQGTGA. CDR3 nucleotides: TGTGCCAGCAGCTTGTCCCCGGACATCGGTGAGCAGTTCTTC. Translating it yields CASSLSPDIGEQFF.

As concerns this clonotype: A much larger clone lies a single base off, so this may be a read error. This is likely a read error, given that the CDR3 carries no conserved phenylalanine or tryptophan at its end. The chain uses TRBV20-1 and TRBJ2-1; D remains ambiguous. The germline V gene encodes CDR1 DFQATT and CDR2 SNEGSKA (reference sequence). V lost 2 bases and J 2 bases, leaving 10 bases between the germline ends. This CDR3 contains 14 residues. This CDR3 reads CSARSWRAYNEQFL. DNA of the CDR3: TGCAGTGCTAGATCGTGGAGAGCCTACAATGAGCAGTTCCTC.

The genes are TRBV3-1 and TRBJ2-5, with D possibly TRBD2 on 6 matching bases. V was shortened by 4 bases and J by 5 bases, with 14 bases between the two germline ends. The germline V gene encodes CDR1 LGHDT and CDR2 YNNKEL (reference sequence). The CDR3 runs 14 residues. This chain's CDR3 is CASSRRGTAETQYF. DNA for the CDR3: TGTGCCAGCAGCCGGAGGGGTACAGCGGAGACCCAGTACTTC.

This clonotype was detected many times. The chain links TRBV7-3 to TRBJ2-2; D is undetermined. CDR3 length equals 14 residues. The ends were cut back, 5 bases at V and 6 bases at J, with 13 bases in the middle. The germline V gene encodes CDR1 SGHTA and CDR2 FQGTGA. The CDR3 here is CASSTGVGAGELFF. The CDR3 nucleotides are TGTGCCAGCAGCACTGGAGTTGGGGCCGGGGAGCTGTTTTTT.

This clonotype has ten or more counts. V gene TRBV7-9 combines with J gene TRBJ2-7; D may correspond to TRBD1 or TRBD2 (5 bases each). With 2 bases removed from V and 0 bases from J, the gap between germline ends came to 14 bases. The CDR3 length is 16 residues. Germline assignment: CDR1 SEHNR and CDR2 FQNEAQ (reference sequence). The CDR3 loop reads CASSLYSWGSSYEQYF. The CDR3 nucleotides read TGTGCCAGCAGCTTATACTCCTGGGGGAGCTCCTACGAGCAGTACTTC. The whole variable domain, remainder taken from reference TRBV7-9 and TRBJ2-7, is DTGVSQNPRHKITKRGQNVTFRCDPISEHNRLYWYRQTLGQGPEFLTYFQNEAQLEKSRLLSDRFSAERPKGSFSTLEIQRTEQGDSAMYLCASSLYSWGSSYEQYFGPGTRLTVT.

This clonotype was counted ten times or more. CDR3 nucleotides: TGTGCCAGCAGCTTAGTTAACGACTACGAGCAGTACTTC. As protein: CASSLVNDYEQYF. V gene TRBV7-2 combines with J gene TRBJ2-7; no firm D call. CDR1 is SGHTA, CDR2 FQGNSA, per germline. V lost 1 base, J lost 3 bases, and 7 bases lay in between. This CDR3 is built from 13 residues.

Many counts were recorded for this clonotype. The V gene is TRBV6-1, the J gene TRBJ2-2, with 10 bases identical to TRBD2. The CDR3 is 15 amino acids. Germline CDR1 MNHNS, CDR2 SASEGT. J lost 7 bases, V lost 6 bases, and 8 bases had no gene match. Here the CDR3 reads CASRNLAGVIGELFF. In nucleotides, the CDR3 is TGTGCCAGCAGAAACCTAGCGGGAGTTATCGGGGAGCTGTTTTTT.

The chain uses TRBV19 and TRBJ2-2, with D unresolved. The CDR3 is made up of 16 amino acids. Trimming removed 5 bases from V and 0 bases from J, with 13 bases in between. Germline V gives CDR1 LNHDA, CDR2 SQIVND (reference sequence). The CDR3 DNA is TGTGCCAGTAGTCGGTCGCGGTACTCGAACACCGGGGAGCTGTTTTTT. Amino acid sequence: CASSRSRYSNTGELFF.

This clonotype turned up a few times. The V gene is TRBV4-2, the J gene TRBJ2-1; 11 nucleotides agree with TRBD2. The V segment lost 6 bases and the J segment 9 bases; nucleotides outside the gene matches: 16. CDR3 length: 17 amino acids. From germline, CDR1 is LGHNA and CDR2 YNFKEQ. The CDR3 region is CASSLNQLAGVQFEQFF. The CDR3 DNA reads TGTGCCAGCAGTCTGAACCAACTAGCGGGAGTGCAGTTTGAGCAGTTCTTC.